This T cell receptor (beta chain) was sequenced for a study of T cells in Graves' hyperthyroidism and ophthalmopathy (dated by TCRdb to about 2019). Regarding the research as a whole: Peripheral blood was sampled at the time of initial diagnosis, prior to any treatment. In over five Graves' hyperthyroidism patients, the study also compared T-cell repertoires from thyroid tissue with T-cell repertoires from blood. The paper reports TCR Vbeta CDR3 sequencing of over 120 peripheral blood samples: some 44 ophthalmopathy, over 70 hyperthyroidism and around 17 progressor patients. The approximately 100 discovery patients were divided at random into training and test sets in a 7:3 ratio. After sampling, hyperthyroidism patients received methimazole starting at 30 mg daily, and ophthalmopathy patients received high-dose intravenous methylprednisolone. To identify distinguishing TCR V-J signatures, a discovery cohort of 100 or so patients was used, comprising 43 with Graves' ophthalmopathy and around 60 with stable Graves' hyperthyroidism. An independent validation cohort of 18 to 20 hyperthyroidism patients and approximately 17 patients who later progressed to ophthalmopathy tested prospective prediction of ophthalmopathy. Overall results and qualifications from the work: Blood samples also contained most of the expanded thyroid clonotypes (frequency above 0.001), which suggests that blood repertoires may reflect thyroid immune responses. In validation, progression to ophthalmopathy was predicted by the model with almost 71% sensitivity and 72.22% specificity, a median of 6.5 months before onset. In cross-validation, a model built on a 13 V-J signature told ophthalmopathy apart from stable hyperthyroidism with approximately 91% sensitivity and around 83% specificity, and in testing the same model reached 80%/75%. Sample size was not statistically predetermined, and blinding of investigators to group allocation was not performed.

Graves' hyperthyroidism was defined as stable when no progression to ophthalmopathy occurred over 18 months of follow-up. Hyperthyroidism patients were newly diagnosed, had a disease duration of under 2 months, and were aged 18 to 65 years. Any patient with an uncontrolled infection, another autoimmune disease, pregnancy or lactation was excluded. Diagnoses were established on the basis of clinical symptoms, serum thyroxine and TRAb, thyroid ultrasound, and orbital computed tomography. PBMCs were separated from about 10 ml of fresh peripheral blood using Ficoll-Paque density gradient centrifugation. Total RNA was extracted using Trizol reagent, and RNA quality was assessed on an Agilent 2100 Bioanalyzer. This clonotype has at least ten counts. What antigen it recognizes has not been identified. No per-base quality is available; no much larger clone lies one base away. V and J are truncated by 5 bases and 4 bases respectively, leaving an intervening sequence of 11 bases. Taken from the germline V gene, the CDR1 and CDR2 loops are MNHNS and SASEGT. From the cysteine up to the phenylalanine, the CDR3 has a length of 13 residues. The sequence is cut down to CDR3 DNA, 39 bases in frame from base 1.

The TCR beta CDR3 regions were amplified from the RNA transcripts. The TCR CDR3 was subjected to a first round of RT-PCR using the HTBI primer set and the Qiagen OneStep RT-PCR kit. Libraries were constructed in a second round of multiplex PCR, after which size selection and purification were performed. Paired-end sequencing of the libraries was performed with 100 bp reads on an Illumina HiSeq2000. The paper's data handling went like this. Raw data were processed with SOAPnuke, discarding reads with adapters, uncalled bases, mean Phred below 15, or no exact constant-primer or identifier match. COPE v1.2.5 was used to merge high-quality paired reads, and clonotypes were defined as unique nucleotide sequences. Clonotypes were aligned to IMGT TRBV, TRBD and TRBJ reference segments using MiTCR v1.1. Analysis was restricted to V-J combinations with a frequency above 0.0001, which covered roughly 99% of repertoires. The TCS score was defined as the ratio of F50 (clonal expansion) to E x V (chaos), calculated using BLOSUM62-based TCRdist between CDR3 peptides within each V-J. Welch's t-statistics and random forest reduced approximately 520 V-J features to 10 to 15, which were used in a naive Bayes classifier (R e1071). Using fastp trimming at Q25 and MiXCR clonotype assembly, TCRdb reanalyzed the public sequencing data and kept in-frame beta chains. Here each entry gathers all rows of one CDR3 protein and keeps the most common genes and DNA. It is TCRdb's table, rather than the study itself, that gives the V and J calls and clone size. The sample profile shows about 420,000 distinct CDR3 sequences; approximately 15% of them were found once. The ten largest clones take up roughly 8% of the sample.

The rearranged chain carries TRBV6-1 and TRBJ1-2; the D gene is possibly TRBD1, with 6 bases matching. This receptor was identified in a woman between 18 and 29 years old with Graves' hyperthyroidism. The sample consisted of blood. In nucleotides, the sequence is TGTGCCAGCAGTTCCGTGGACAGCTATGGCTACACCTTC. It is translated as CASSSVDSYGYTF.